The 12 T cell receptor beta chains below were found in one sample sequenced in a study of blood T cell repertoires in COVID-19. Profiled with immunoSEQ multiplex PCR; TCRdb holds only in-frame clones, not every one. Among about 140,000 clones listed, around 79% were seen once. The sample consisted of PBMCs or T cells enriched from blood (not recorded which). These receptors were obtained from a woman aged 45-60 years who had recovered from COVID-19.

This clone has just one count. J is TRBJ1-2 and V is TRBV19, with 8 bases aligning to TRBD1. Per the germline V gene, CDR1 is LNHDA and CDR2 is SQIVND (reference sequence). Trimming removed 10 bases from V and 4 bases from J; junction bases left unmatched: 8. CDR3 length equals 13 residues. The CDR3 spells CAIQGQGPYGYTF. The CDR3 DNA follows: TGTGCCATCCAAGGACAGGGACCCTATGGCTACACCTTC.

The genes are TRBV10-3 and TRBJ1-4; 7 bases line up with TRBD1. The CDR3 contains 15 residues. V was pared by 8 bases and J by 4 bases, with 10 bases of the junction left unmatched. Germline CDR1 ENHRY, CDR2 SYGVKD. The CDR3 spells CAIGSDREDNEKLFF. CDR3 coding DNA: TGTGCCATCGGTTCAGACAGGGAGGATAATGAAAAACTGTTTTTT.

The gene calls are TRBV9 and TRBJ1-3, with D unresolved. CDR1 is SGDLS and CDR2 is YYNGEE in the germline V gene. Trimming took 0 bases from V and 8 from J, leaving 9 bases between them. The CDR3 is 13 amino acids. CDR3 in DNA: TGTGCCAGCAGCGTAGGCCTACCTGACACCATATATTTT. Residues: CASSVGLPDTIYF. Using reference TRBV9 and TRBJ1-3 for the parts outside the CDR3, the full variable domain is DSGVTQTPKHLITATGQRVTLRCSPRSGDLSVYWYQQSLDQGLQFLIQYYNGEERAKGNILERFSAQQFPDLHSELNLSSLELGDSALYFCASSVGLPDTIYFGEGSWLTVV.

This chain links TRBV2 with TRBJ1-2; 8 bases agree with TRBD1. V dropped 2 bases and J dropped 0; count of bases not matched to a gene: 5. The CDR3 sequence is 16 residues long. Germline values: CDR1 SNHLY, CDR2 FYNNEI. CDR3 sequence reads: CASSEQGARANYGYTF. The DNA for the CDR3 is TGTGCCAGCAGTGAACAGGGGGCCCGAGCTAACTATGGCTACACCTTC.

The sample holds one count of this clone. The V and J genes are TRBV11-3 and TRBJ2-2, with 10 bases lining up with TRBD2. The CDR3 spans 16 residues. CDR1 SGHNT and CDR2 YENEEA come from the germline V gene. V gave up 5 bases and J gave up 4 bases; unmatched junction bases: 7. Here the CDR3 DNA reads TGTGCCAGCAGCCCCAAAAGCGGGAGGGCCACCGGGGAGCTGTTTTTT. Its protein product is CASSPKSGRATGELFF.

The chain uses TRBV3-1 (or the pseudogene TRBV3-2) and TRBJ1-5; TRBD1 matches 7 bases. The CDR3 consists of 18 residues. V lost 2 bases and J lost 4; bases outside the gene matches: 14. CDR1 and CDR2 from the germline V gene are LGHDT and YNNKEL (reference sequence). CDR3 amino acids: CASSQSKTGIGKNQPQHF. DNA of the CDR3: TGTGCCAGCAGCCAAAGTAAGACAGGGATAGGGAAAAATCAGCCCCAGCATTTT.

The V gene is TRBV12-3 or TRBV12-4, the J gene TRBJ1-1, with a tentative D call TRBD1 (5 bases). The CDR3 covers 13 residues. Trimming pared 4 bases from V and 4 bases from J, leaving 10 bases between. CDR3 sequence reads: CASSYGGVTEAFF. The CDR3 DNA reads TGTGCCAGCAGTTACGGGGGGGTCACTGAAGCTTTCTTT.

V gene TRBV28 combines with J gene TRBJ1-2, with 7 bases fitting TRBD1. The V and J ends lost 2 bases and 8 bases, in that order; junction bases with no gene match: 5. This CDR3 spans 13 amino acids. CDR1 and CDR2 (germline): MDHEN, SYDVKM. The CDR3 reads CASSLEGARGYTF. In DNA, the CDR3 is TGTGCCAGCAGTTTAGAGGGGGCGCGGGGCTACACCTTC.

This clone was counted ten times or more. This sequence joins TRBV5-1 and TRBJ1-1; TRBD1 matches 8 bases. The germline CDR1 and CDR2 sequences are SGHRS and YFSETQ. J gave up 2 bases and V 4 bases, and 7 bases lay outside the gene matches. This CDR3 contains 15 residues. DNA for the CDR3: TGCGCCAGCAGCCTGCAGGGACAGGCAAACACTGAAGCTTTCTTT. Translated: CASSLQGQANTEAFF.

The V gene is TRBV28, the J gene TRBJ1-5; 8 bases fit TRBD1. The CDR3 covers 16 residues. V shed 6 bases, J shed 6 bases, and the junction held 13 bases outside the gene matches. The germline CDR1 and CDR2 sequences are MDHEN and SYDVKM. The chain's CDR3 is CASRSDPGTGSQPQHF. DNA for the CDR3: TGTGCCAGCAGAAGCGACCCAGGGACAGGTAGTCAGCCCCAGCATTTT.

The chain carries TRBV5-6 and TRBJ1-2; 7 bases align to TRBD1. The V gene end was trimmed by 1 base and the J gene end by 4 bases; junction bases not matched to a gene: 1. The germline V gene has CDR1 SGHDT and CDR2 YYEEEE. The CDR3 covers 13 residues. The CDR3 protein is CASSLNRGYGYTF. As DNA, the CDR3 is TGTGCCAGCAGCTTGAACAGGGGCTATGGCTACACCTTC.

V and J are TRBV4-1 and TRBJ1-1; no firm D call. The germline V gene has CDR1 MGHRA and CDR2 YSYEKL. CDR3 length: 15 residues. V lost 0 bases, J lost 1 base, and 9 bases lay in between. The CDR3 nucleotides are TGCGCCAGCAGCCAAGATGGGTCAGGGAACACTGAAGCTTTCTTT. It is translated as CASSQDGSGNTEAFF.